The clone carrying this T cell receptor beta chain was detected many times. Its antigen is still unknown. The source material, RNA transcripts, was used to amplify TCR beta CDR3 regions. Researchers ran a first-round RT-PCR on the TCR CDR3 using the HTBI primer set. TCRdb re-derived calls from the multiplex PCR reads in MiXCR, one entry per CDR3 protein. In the table there are around 97,000 distinct CDR3 sequences, 40% to 50% of which are singletons. Hyperthyroidism, newly diagnosed and lasting under 2 months, affected patients aged 18 to 65. Trimming left V 4 bases short and J 0 bases short, with 5 bases between. From germline, CDR1 is SGHTA and CDR2 FQGTGA. The CDR3 runs to 13 residues. This sample is part of a study of T cells in Graves' hyperthyroidism and ophthalmopathy. Study-wide points: Researchers report that a 13 V-J model separated ophthalmopathy from stable hyperthyroidism. Most thyroid clonotypes with frequency above 0.001 were detected in blood.

The chain employs TRBV7-3 and TRBJ2-3, with D hard to call. Sequencing was done on a sample of blood. This sequence was found in a man aged 40-49 years with Graves' hyperthyroidism. CDR3 amino acids: CASSYGSTDTQYF. CDR3 DNA: TGTGCCAGCAGCTACGGGAGCACAGATACGCAGTATTTT.